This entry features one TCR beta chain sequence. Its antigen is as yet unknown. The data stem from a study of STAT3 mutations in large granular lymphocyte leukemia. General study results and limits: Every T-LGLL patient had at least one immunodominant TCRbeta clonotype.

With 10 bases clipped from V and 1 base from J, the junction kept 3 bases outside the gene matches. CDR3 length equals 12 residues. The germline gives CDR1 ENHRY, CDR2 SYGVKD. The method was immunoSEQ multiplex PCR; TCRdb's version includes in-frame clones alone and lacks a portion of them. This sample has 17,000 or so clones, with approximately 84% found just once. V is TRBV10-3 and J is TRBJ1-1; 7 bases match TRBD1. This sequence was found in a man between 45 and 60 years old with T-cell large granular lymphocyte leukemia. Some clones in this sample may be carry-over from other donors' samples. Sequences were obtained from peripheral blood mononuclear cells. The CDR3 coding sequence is TGTGCCACCCGACAGGGGAACACTGAAGCTTTCTTT. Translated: CATRQGNTEAFF.